The rows below give T cell receptor beta chains drawn from one sample of a study of STAT5B mutations in CD4+ large granular lymphocyte leukemia. Repertoires were generated with immunoSEQ multiplex PCR, while TCRdb's copy carries only in-frame clones and drops some. The table includes 31,000 or so clones, 79% detected once. The specimen sequenced was CD4+ T cells from blood buffy coats. These receptors were collected from a human donor in good health. Both conserved end residues are part of each CDR3. A D gene is named only where the DNA matches it firmly. Part of the rows lack a size; the others show once, few, many or a class for expanded clones.

v_gene	abundance	d_gene	j_gene	CDR3nt	CDR3aa
TRBV6-1	NA	TRBD2	TRBJ2-7	TGTGCCAGCAGTGAAGTCGTGACTAGCGGGAGTAGTGAGCAGTACTTC	CASSEVVTSGSSEQYF
TRBV19	NA	TRBD2	TRBJ2-1	TGTGCCAGTAGTACCCCTAGCGGCTCCTACAATGAGCAGTTCTTC	CASSTPSGSYNEQFF
TRBV5-8	NA	NA	TRBJ1-2	TGTGCCAGCAGCCTTGCAAGAGGGGTTGGCTACACCTTC	CASSLARGVGYTF
TRBV6-9	once	NA	TRBJ2-1	TGTGCCAGCAGTTTTTGTAGGGGGGCCCACAATGAGCAGTTCTTC	CASSFCRGAHNEQFF
TRBV5-6	NA	TRBD1	TRBJ2-1	TGTGCCAGGGGGCAGGGGGAGCTCTACAATGAGCAGTTCTTC	CARGQGELYNEQFF
TRBV15	NA	TRBD1	TRBJ2-5	TGTGCCACCAGCAGCCACAGGGGTCAAGAGACCCAGTACTTC	CATSSHRGQETQYF
TRBV7-2	NA	NA	TRBJ1-2	TGTGCCAGCAGCTTATCCCCCGGGGACACTGGCTACACCTTC	CASSLSPGDTGYTF
TRBV11-2	NA	TRBD2	TRBJ2-1	TGTGCCAGCAGCTTCGGGACTAGCTTTATCAATGAGCAGTTCTTC	CASSFGTSFINEQFF
TRBV7-2	NA	NA	TRBJ2-1	TGTGCCAGCAGCCCCCTTCATGAGCAGTTCTTC	CASSPLHEQFF
TRBV5-8	NA	NA	TRBJ2-1	TGTGCCAGCAGCCCCCTGGGAGGGGGCTCTCACAACAATGAGCAGTTCTTC	CASSPLGGGSHNNEQFF
TRBV11-2	few	NA	TRBJ2-1	TGTGCCAGCAGCTTAATCCTAAGCAGCTCCTACAATGAGCAGTTCTTC	CASSLILSSSYNEQFF
TRBV5-1	NA	TRBD2	TRBJ2-7	TGCGCCAGCAGCTTGGCTAAGGGGGATGCGGGAGGGCGCCCCTACGAGCAGTACTTC	CASSLAKGDAGGRPYEQYF
TRBV7-2	NA	NA	TRBJ2-2	TGTGCCAGCGTATCGGACGGCGGGACCGGGGAGCTGTTTTTT	CASVSDGGTGELFF
TRBV5-5	NA	TRBD1	TRBJ1-2	TGTGCCAGCAGCTTAGACGACAGGGAATGGAGTGGCTACACCTTC	CASSLDDREWSGYTF
TRBV15	once	TRBD2	TRBJ2-1	TGTGCCACCAGCAGAACAAGGGGGTCCGGGACTAGCGGGAGGGGGCTCAATGAGCAGTTCTTC	CATSRTRGSGTSGRGLNEQFF
TRBV7-3	NA	TRBD2	TRBJ2-1	TGTGCCAGCAGCTTAATCAGCGGGGAAGGCAATGAGCAGTTCTTC	CASSLISGEGNEQFF
TRBV9	NA	TRBD1	TRBJ2-1	TGTGCCAGCAGCGAGTCGGGACAGGGGTACAATGAGCAGTTCTTC	CASSESGQGYNEQFF
TRBV14	NA	TRBD1	TRBJ1-3	TGTGCCAGCAGCCCCCACCGGGACAGAAGATATTTT	CASSPHRDRRYF
TRBV7-2	few	NA	TRBJ2-1	TGTGCCAGCAGCCGAACGGGGGTTCTCTACAATGAGCAGTTCTTC	CASSRTGVLYNEQFF
TRBV28	NA	TRBD1	TRBJ1-6	TGTGCCAGCAGTAAGCCGACAGGGAGCTCTTCACCCCTCCACTTT	CASSKPTGSSSPLHF
TRBV6-5	NA	NA	TRBJ1-6	TGTGCCAGCAGTTACGGGATAAATAATTCACCCCTCCACTTT	CASSYGINNSPLHF
TRBV6-5	NA	NA	TRBJ1-6	TGTGCCAGCACGTTTACGGGGGCAAAGAATTCACCCCTCCACTTT	CASTFTGAKNSPLHF
TRBV21-1	NA	NA	TRBJ2-6	TGTGCCAGCAGCTCAGCAGGGCCCCCCTCTGGGGCCAACGTCCTGACTTTC	CASSSAGPPSGANVLTF
TRBV6-4	NA	NA	TRBJ2-3	TGTGCCAGCAGTGAGCAAACAGGGATCACAGATACGCAGTATTTT	CASSEQTGITDTQYF
TRBV19	NA	NA	TRBJ2-3	TGTGCCAGTAGTATCCGCCGAGCAGGGGGGACCCCTAACACAGATACGCAGTATTTT	CASSIRRAGGTPNTDTQYF
TRBV5-1	NA	NA	TRBJ1-1	TGCGCCAGCAGCGGAATGATGAACACTGAAGCTTTCTTT	CASSGMMNTEAFF
TRBV6-6	NA	TRBD2	TRBJ2-7	TGTGCCAGCAGCGCCGGGACTAGAAATTACGAGCAGTACTTC	CASSAGTRNYEQYF
TRBV6-5	NA	NA	TRBJ2-1	TGTGCCAGCAGTTTAGGGAATGAGCAGTTCTTC	CASSLGNEQFF
TRBV11-3	few	NA	TRBJ2-2	TGTGCCAGCAGCTTCTCCACCGGGGAGCTGTTTTTT	CASSFSTGELFF
TRBV2	NA	NA	TRBJ2-1	TGTGCCAGCAGTGAAGGACTCCCTGGTGACAATGAGCAGTTCTTC	CASSEGLPGDNEQFF
TRBV9	NA	TRBD1	TRBJ1-6	TGTGCCAGCAGCGTCGGGACAGGGAATTCACCCCTCCACTTT	CASSVGTGNSPLHF
TRBV14	NA	TRBD2	TRBJ2-3	TGTGCCAGCAGCCTGACTAGCGGAAACACAGATACGCAGTATTTT	CASSLTSGNTDTQYF
TRBV12-5	few	NA	TRBJ1-2	TGTGCTAGTGGCCTTAGAGGTGGCTACACCTTC	CASGLRGGYTF
TRBV7-7	NA	NA	TRBJ2-5	TGTGCTAGCAGCTTAAATCAGGGTTGGGAGACCCAGTACTTC	CASSLNQGWETQYF
TRBV11-2	NA	TRBD1	TRBJ1-1	TGTGCCAGCAGCCTGCGACAGGGGCAGAACACTGAAGCTTTCTTT	CASSLRQGQNTEAFF
TRBV28	NA	TRBD2	TRBJ2-5	TGTGCCAGCAGTTCTCCAGGACTAGCTCAAGAGACCCAGTACTTC	CASSSPGLAQETQYF
TRBV5-1	NA	TRBD2	TRBJ2-7	TGCGCCAGCAGCTTCCCCCCCGGGACTAGCGGGACCTACGAGCAGTACTTC	CASSFPPGTSGTYEQYF
TRBV6-1	NA	NA	TRBJ2-3	TGTGCCAGCAGCCGACAAGGGATCTCAGATACGCAGTATTTT	CASSRQGISDTQYF
TRBV5-1	few	TRBD2	TRBJ2-7	TGCGCCAGCAGCCCCCGGGGGGGGACCTCCTACGAGCAGTACTTC	CASSPRGGTSYEQYF
TRBV27	NA	TRBD1	TRBJ1-4	TGTGCCAGCAGTTTAGACAGGGTGAGAGAAAAACTGTTTTTT	CASSLDRVREKLFF
TRBV11-3	NA	NA	TRBJ1-3	TGTGCCAGCAGCTTGGGTAACTCTGGAAACACCATATATTTT	CASSLGNSGNTIYF
TRBV11-1	NA	NA	TRBJ2-7	TGTGCCAGCAGCTTAGCCCCGGGACGGACCTACGAGCAGTACTTC	CASSLAPGRTYEQYF
TRBV7-9	NA	TRBD2	TRBJ2-3	TGTGCCAGCAGCCAGTCGGGAGGGGTTGGAACAGATACGCAGTATTTT	CASSQSGGVGTDTQYF
TRBV9	NA	TRBD1	TRBJ2-2	TGTGCCAGCAGCGTACTAAGGGACAGGGTTCCCGGGGAGCTGTTTTTT	CASSVLRDRVPGELFF
TRBV20-1	NA	NA	TRBJ1-2	TGCAGTGCCTCAGGGCCGGGAGGCTACACCTTC	CSASGPGGYTF
TRBV28	once	TRBD1	TRBJ2-7	TGTGCCACCGAGACAGGGGCCTACGAGCAGTACTTC	CATETGAYEQYF
TRBV14	NA	TRBD1	TRBJ1-2	TGTGCCAGCAGCCGGACAGGGGAGAAAGGGGGCTATGGCTACACCTTC	CASSRTGEKGGYGYTF
TRBV2	NA	NA	TRBJ1-1	TGTGCCAGGCGGACAGCGAACACTGAAGCTTTCTTT	CARRTANTEAFF
TRBV28	NA	TRBD1	TRBJ1-2	TGTGCCAGCAGTTCGTGGGACAGACCACTCTATGGCTACACCTTC	CASSSWDRPLYGYTF
TRBV14	NA	NA	TRBJ2-5	TGTGCCAGCAGCCCGCAATGGGGAGCGGGAGAGACCCAGTACTTC	CASSPQWGAGETQYF
TRBV7-2	NA	TRBD2	TRBJ2-7	TGTGCCAGCAGCTTGAACCAAGGACTAGCGGCCGCCCGGGAGCAGTACTTC	CASSLNQGLAAAREQYF
TRBV4-1	few	TRBD2	TRBJ2-2	TGCGCCAGCAGCTCCATAGCGGGACTCCCTCCCACCGGGGAGCTGTTTTTT	CASSSIAGLPPTGELFF
TRBV30	NA	TRBD1	TRBJ1-2	TGTGCCTGGACCCGCCGAGGACAGGGGAAAAGCTACACCTTC	CAWTRRGQGKSYTF
TRBV29-1	NA	TRBD1	TRBJ2-1	TGCAGCGGGGACAGTACATCCTACAATGAGCAGTTCTTC	CSGDSTSYNEQFF
TRBV19	NA	NA	TRBJ2-7	TGTGCCAGTAGTGGCACGGGAATCGAGCAGTACTTC	CASSGTGIEQYF
TRBV5-1	few	TRBD2	TRBJ2-2	TGCGCCAGCTACCCCGGCGCGGGAGGGCGAACCGGGGAGCTGTTTTTT	CASYPGAGGRTGELFF
TRBV27	few	NA	TRBJ2-7	TGTGCCAGCAGCGACGGGCTCGGCTTTCGGAACGAGCAGTACTTC	CASSDGLGFRNEQYF
TRBV14	NA	NA	TRBJ1-5	TGTGCCAGCAGCTTCCAGGGAAATCAGCCCCAGCATTTT	CASSFQGNQPQHF
TRBV19	NA	TRBD2	TRBJ2-1	TGTGCCAGTCAGGCCGGGACTAGCGGGAGAGAAGACCACAATGAGCAGTTCTTC	CASQAGTSGREDHNEQFF